These 17 T cell receptor beta chains were all obtained from the same sample, sequenced in a study of vaccination and CD4 T cells after COVID-19 (dated by TCRdb to the early 2020s). This specimen's treatment or condition label, per the study, means: 10-day PBMC culture with coronavirus spike peptide pools or control peptides (ViraFEST assay). These receptors' antigens are unknown. Libraries were prepared through PCR. TCRdb lists the instrument as Illumina iSeq 100. TCR sequencing of DNA from cultured CD4+ T cells used the Oncomine TCR Beta short-read assay at the Johns Hopkins FTIC core. TCRdb trimmed the raw reads at Q25, called clones with MiXCR and kept productive beta chains. For every CDR3 protein sequence, its rows merge into one entry that carries the most common genes and DNA. This sample lists approximately 26,000 distinct CDR3 sequences; roughly 40% were detected once. The ten largest clones add up to 11% of the sample.

Material: CD4+ T cells from blood, cultured in vitro. These receptors were collected from a human donor who had recovered from COVID-19.

The J gene is TRBJ2-5, the V gene TRBV12-3 or TRBV12-4; D possibly corresponds to TRBD1 (5 bases). The CDR3 loop spans 14 amino acids. Trimming pared 6 bases from V and 2 bases from J, leaving 13 bases between. CDR3 sequence: CASSPSGPQETQYF. In DNA form, the CDR3 reads TGTGCCAGCAGCCCCTCAGGGCCTCAAGAGACCCAGTACTTC.

The chain links TRBV5-6 to TRBJ1-5; D gene unclear. Trimming stripped 0 bases from V and 6 bases from J, with 10 bases between. Germline V gene lookup returns CDR1 SGHDT and CDR2 YYEEEE. This CDR3 is built from 14 residues. CDR3 sequence reads: CASSLGGLSQPQHF. CDR3 sequence (DNA): TGTGCCAGCAGCTTGGGGGGTTTGTCTCAGCCCCAGCATTTT.

The table lists this clonotype with a few counts. Here the CDR3 DNA reads TGCAGCGTTGTAGGCCTGCGTACGTTTCAAGAGACCCAGTACTTC. Protein: CSVVGLRTFQETQYF. This chain joins TRBV29-1 and TRBJ2-5, with D uncertain. V gave up 4 bases and J gave up 2 bases, with 17 bases separating them. CDR3 length: 15 residues. Germline CDR1 and CDR2: SQVTM and ANQGSEA.

This clonotype was observed a handful of times. The V call is TRBV20-1, the J call TRBJ2-1; possibly TRBD1 for D (5 bases). The CDR3 runs to 13 residues. From germline, CDR1 is DFQATT and CDR2 SNEGSKA (reference sequence). The V gene lost 1 base and the J gene lost 8 bases, with 12 bases spanning the gap. Here the CDR3 DNA reads TGCAGTGCTAGAGGTCAAAGGGGTGATGAGCAGTTCTTC. Protein product: CSARGQRGDEQFF.

This clonotype was detected a few times. The chain has TRBV5-1 and TRBJ2-5; D might be TRBD2 (5 bases). Trimming removed 0 bases from V and 5 bases from J, with 14 bases in between. CDR1 is SGHRS, CDR2 YFSETQ, per germline. The CDR3 has 15 residues. As DNA, the CDR3 is TGCGCCAGCAGCTTGGCGGCTAGCCCTGAGGAGACCCAGTACTTC. Translation gives CASSLAASPEETQYF.

In this sample, this clonotype turned up a few times. The V call is TRBV11-3, the J call TRBJ2-7, with TRBD1 matching over 7 bases. The CDR3 is 14 residues long. From germline, CDR1 is SGHNT and CDR2 YENEEA. With 5 bases clipped from V and 6 bases from J, the junction kept 10 bases outside the gene matches. In DNA form, the CDR3 reads TGTGCCAGCAGCCCCAGGACAGGTGGTGCCGAGCAGTACTTC. It encodes CASSPRTGGAEQYF.

The chain links TRBV2 to TRBJ2-5; D remains unclear. V was clipped by 3 bases and J by 4 bases, with 12 bases between them. CDR3 length equals 14 residues. From germline, CDR1 is SNHLY and CDR2 FYNNEI. CDR3 nucleotides: TGTGCCAGCAGTGATTTACCCCATGGAGAGACCCAGTACTTC. This codes for CASSDLPHGETQYF.

The rearrangement links TRBV4-2 to TRBJ1-6; possibly TRBD1 for D (5 bases). Per germline, CDR1 LGHNA and CDR2 YNFKEQ. The CDR3 sequence is 17 residues long. V was pared by 4 bases and J by 5 bases, with 18 bases between. The DNA for the CDR3 is TGTGCCAGCAGCCGGAGATTGTCAGACAGAGATAATTCACCCCTCCACTTT. This translates into CASSRRLSDRDNSPLHF.

This clonotype was observed a few times. This chain joins TRBV6-1 and TRBJ1-1; 7 bases fit TRBD1. The V gene end was trimmed by 5 bases and the J gene end by 0 bases; junction bases not matched to a gene: 3. This CDR3 comprises 14 residues. Germline V gene data show CDR1 as MNHNS and CDR2 as SASEGT. CDR3 bases: TGTGCCAGCAGTCGACAGGGACTGAACACTGAAGCTTTCTTT. Amino acid sequence: CASSRQGLNTEAFF.

This clonotype was recorded a few times. The chain employs TRBV29-1 and TRBJ2-1; TRBD1 matches at 7 bases. J gave up 2 bases and V 2 bases, and 9 bases lay outside the gene matches. Germline CDR1 and CDR2: SQVTM and ANQGSEA. The CDR3 consists of 16 residues. Here the CDR3 DNA reads TGCAGCGTTGAAAAGCGGTCCGACAGGGCCTACAATGAGCAGTTCTTC. This translates into CSVEKRSDRAYNEQFF.

On this clonotype itself: At one boundary the junction diverges from the germline segment, which might be a read error. The V and J genes are TRBV5-1 and TRBJ1-5, with D unclear. This CDR3 has 14 amino acids. The germline V gene encodes CDR1 SGHRS and CDR2 YFSETQ. The CDR3 DNA reads as TGCGCCAGCAGCTTGGACCCTAGCAATCAGTCCCAGCATTTT. Translated: CASSLDPSNQSQHF.

This clonotype was detected a few times. The chain joins TRBV15 to TRBJ2-7; D may be TRBD2 (5 bases). Germline values: CDR1 LNHNV, CDR2 YYDKDF (reference sequence). The CDR3 is 16 residues long. The V and J ends lost 1 base and 6 bases respectively, with 19 bases between them. In DNA form, the CDR3 reads TGTGCCACCAGCAGAGGCTTAGGACTTACCCTCTCCGAGCAGTACTTC. Its translation: CATSRGLGLTLSEQYF.

V usage is TRBV28 and J usage is TRBJ1-1; the match to TRBD1 covers 8 bases. This CDR3 has 15 residues. The germline CDR1 and CDR2 sequences are MDHEN and SYDVKM. The J segment lost 5 bases and the V segment lost 8 bases, leaving 13 bases of the junction unmatched. The CDR3 bases are TGTGCCAGCGGACGACAGGGGTCGGGGACGACTGAAGCTTTCTTT. Its translation: CASGRQGSGTTEAFF.

This chain uses TRBV6-1 with TRBJ1-1; D ambiguous. The CDR3 is 13 amino acids. Trimming cost V 6 bases and J 10 bases, with 18 bases left between them. Germline V gene sequence: CDR1 MNHNS, CDR2 SASEGT. CDR3 in DNA: TGTGCCAGCAGACTACTCGGGGAAAGGCTAGCTTTCTTT. Encoded protein: CASRLLGERLAFF.

The chain joins TRBV7-3 to TRBJ2-1; D possibly corresponds to TRBD1 (6 bases). This CDR3 is 15 amino acids long. Trimming took 2 bases from V and 2 from J, leaving 10 bases between them. Germline CDR1 reads SGHTA; CDR2 reads FQGTGA. The CDR3 DNA reads as TGTGCCAGCAGCTTATTGGGGGCTCCCTACAATGAGCAGTTCTTC. Translating it yields CASSLLGAPYNEQFF. The full variable domain, with the rest looked up from reference TRBV7-3 and TRBJ2-1, is GAGVSQTPSNKVTEKGKYVELRCDPISGHTALYWYRQSLGQGPEFLIYFQGTGAADDSGLPNDRFFAVRPEGSVSTLKIQRTERGDSAVYLCASSLLGAPYNEQFFGPGTRLTVL.

This clonotype was detected only a few times. This chain connects TRBV6-2 or TRBV6-3 to TRBJ1-2; 9 positions agree with TRBD1. CDR3 length equals 15 residues. CDR1 and CDR2 from the germline V gene are MNHEY and SVGEGT. The J segment lost 2 bases and the V segment lost 6 bases, leaving 7 bases of the junction unmatched. The CDR3 DNA reads as TGTGCCAGCAGGTGGACAGGGGCGGAAAACTATGGCTACACCTTC. Protein sequence: CASRWTGAENYGYTF.

This rearrangement joins TRBV18 to TRBJ2-3; D may be TRBD1 (6 bases). The V gene's germline CDR1 is KGHSH and CDR2 LQKENI. The ends were cut back, 0 bases at V and 0 bases at J, with 13 bases in the middle. The CDR3 extends over 17 amino acids. The CDR3 sequence is CASSPPKQGLSTDTQYF. The CDR3, as DNA: TGTGCCAGCTCACCACCCAAGCAGGGGCTTAGCACAGATACGCAGTATTTT. Full variable domain (remainder filled in from reference TRBV18 and TRBJ2-3): NAGVMQNPRHLVRRRGQEARLRCSPMKGHSHVYWYRQLPEEGLKFMVYLQKENIIDESGMPKERFSAEFPKEGPSILRIQQVVRGDSAAYFCASSPPKQGLSTDTQYFGPGTRLTVL.